This T cell receptor (beta chain) was retrieved from a study of T cell changes during pregnancy in multiple sclerosis. V dropped 2 bases and J dropped 6 bases, with 10 bases sitting between them. This CDR3 region has 14 residues. The germline CDR1 and CDR2 sequences are SGHTA and FQGNSA. TCRdb keeps only in-frame clones here, not all; method: immunoSEQ multiplex PCR. The table has some 38,000 clones, under 95% seen once. The clonotype originates from a female donor in good health, enrolled as a control in a pregnancy study. The sequenced sample was CD4+ T cells from peripheral blood mononuclear cells, obtained in the second trimester of pregnancy. The V call is TRBV7-2, the J call TRBJ2-2; D call uncertain. CDR3 sequence (DNA): TGTGCCAGCAGCTTAATCCGGTCCGCCGGGGAGCTGTTTTTT. This codes for CASSLIRSAGELFF.